This TCR beta chain emerged from a study of blood T cells in healthy people across ages. Broader study findings: Significant beta diversity loss was already apparent by age roughly 40, declining roughly linearly. Both higher diversity and more naive CD4+ cells marked long-lived donors when set against aged donors.

Collection of 8.5 to 10 milliliters of peripheral blood was performed for each donor. Every sample yielded at least 6 million isolated PBMCs. With a J-beta primer mix and a sample-barcoded 5' primer, a second PCR ran roughly 6 to 11 cycles. TCRdb re-analysed the 5' RACE reads in MiXCR, keeping a single row per CDR3 protein. The sample lists some 1,500,000 distinct CDR3 sequences; approximately 43% were seen once. J lost 7 bases, V lost 3 bases, and 10 bases had no gene match. Germline-derived CDR1 and CDR2 are DFQATT and SNEGSKA (reference sequence). CDR3 length: 14 amino acids. The sample holds a few counts of this clonotype. The antigen is undetermined.

The chain joins TRBV20-1 to TRBJ2-5, with 8 bases identical to TRBD1. Material: blood. The TCR comes from a woman aged 18-29 years in good health. CDR3 nucleotides: TGCAGTGCTAGTGCTGACAGGGGTAGGAGGACCCAGTACTTC. It is translated as CSASADRGRRTQYF.